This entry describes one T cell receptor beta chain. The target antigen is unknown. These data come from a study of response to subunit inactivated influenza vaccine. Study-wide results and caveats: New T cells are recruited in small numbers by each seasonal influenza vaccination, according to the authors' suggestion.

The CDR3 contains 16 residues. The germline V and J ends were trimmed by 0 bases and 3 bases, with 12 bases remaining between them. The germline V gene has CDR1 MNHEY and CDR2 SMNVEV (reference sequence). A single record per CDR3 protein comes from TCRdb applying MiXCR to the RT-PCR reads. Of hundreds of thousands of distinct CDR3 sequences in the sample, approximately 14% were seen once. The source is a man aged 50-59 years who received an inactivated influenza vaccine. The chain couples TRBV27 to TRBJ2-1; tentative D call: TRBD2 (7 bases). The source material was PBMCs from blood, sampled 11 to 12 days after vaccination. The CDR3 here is CASSLSRGGGYNEQFF. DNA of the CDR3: TGTGCCAGCAGTTTATCGAGGGGAGGGGGCTACAATGAGCAGTTCTTC.